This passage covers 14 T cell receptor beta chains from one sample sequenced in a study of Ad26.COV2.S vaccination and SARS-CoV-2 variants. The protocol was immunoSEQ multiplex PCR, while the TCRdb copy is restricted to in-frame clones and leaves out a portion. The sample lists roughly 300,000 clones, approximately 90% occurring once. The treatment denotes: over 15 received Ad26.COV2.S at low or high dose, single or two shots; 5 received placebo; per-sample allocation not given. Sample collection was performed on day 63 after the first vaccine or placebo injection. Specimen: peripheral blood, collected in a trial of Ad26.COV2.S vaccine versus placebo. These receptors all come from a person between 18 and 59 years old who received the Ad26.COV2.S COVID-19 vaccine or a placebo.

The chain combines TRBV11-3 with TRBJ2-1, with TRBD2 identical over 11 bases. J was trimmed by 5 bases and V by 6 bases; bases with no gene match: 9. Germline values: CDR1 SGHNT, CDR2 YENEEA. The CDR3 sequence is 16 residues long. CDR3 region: CASSPLAGGGNNEQFF. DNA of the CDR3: TGTGCCAGCAGTCCTCTAGCGGGAGGAGGGAACAATGAGCAGTTCTTC.

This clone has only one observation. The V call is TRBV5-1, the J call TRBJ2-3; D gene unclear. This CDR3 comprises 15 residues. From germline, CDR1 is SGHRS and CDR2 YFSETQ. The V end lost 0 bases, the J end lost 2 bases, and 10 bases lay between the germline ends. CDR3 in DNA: TGCGCCAGCAGCTTGGTGGCAGGATACACAGATACGCAGTATTTT. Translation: CASSLVAGYTDTQYF.

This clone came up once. The CDR3 is CASSDPGGDGANVLTF. As DNA, the CDR3 is TGTGCCAGCAGTGACCCTGGCGGGGACGGGGCCAACGTCCTGACTTTC. V is TRBV6-1 and J is TRBJ2-6, with D maybe TRBD2 (6 bases). Germline V gives CDR1 MNHNS, CDR2 SASEGT. Trimming removed 3 bases from V and 4 bases from J, with 13 bases in between. CDR3 length: 16 amino acids.

CDR3 DNA sequence: TGTGCCTGGAGTTCCCGACTAGCGGGAGGCAATGAGCAGTTCTTC. It is translated as CAWSSRLAGGNEQFF. This chain links TRBV30 with TRBJ2-1; 13 bases match TRBD2. Germline V gene sequence: CDR1 GTSNPN, CDR2 SVGIG (reference sequence). Germline trimming cut 2 bases from V and 6 bases from J; bases unmatched to any gene: 4. This CDR3 comprises 15 residues.

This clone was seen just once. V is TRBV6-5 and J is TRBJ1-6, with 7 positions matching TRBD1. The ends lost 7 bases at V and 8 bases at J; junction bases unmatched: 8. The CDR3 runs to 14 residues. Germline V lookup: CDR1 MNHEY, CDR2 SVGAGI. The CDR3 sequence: CASNRGAVDSPLHF. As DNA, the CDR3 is TGTGCCAGCAACAGGGGCGCTGTCGATTCACCCCTCCACTTT.

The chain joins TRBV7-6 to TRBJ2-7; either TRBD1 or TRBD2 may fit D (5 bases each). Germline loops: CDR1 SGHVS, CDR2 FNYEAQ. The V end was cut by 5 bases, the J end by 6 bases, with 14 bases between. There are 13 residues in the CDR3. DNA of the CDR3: TGTGCCAGCAGCCTGGGCACGAGGGGCGAGCAGTACTTC. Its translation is CASSLGTRGEQYF.

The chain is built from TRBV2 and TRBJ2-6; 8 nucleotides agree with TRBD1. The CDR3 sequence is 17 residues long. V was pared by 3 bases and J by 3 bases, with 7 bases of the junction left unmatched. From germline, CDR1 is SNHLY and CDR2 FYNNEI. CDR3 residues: CASSEAGGAYGANVLTF. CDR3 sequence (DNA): TGTGCCAGCAGTGAGGCAGGGGGCGCTTATGGGGCCAACGTCCTGACTTTC.

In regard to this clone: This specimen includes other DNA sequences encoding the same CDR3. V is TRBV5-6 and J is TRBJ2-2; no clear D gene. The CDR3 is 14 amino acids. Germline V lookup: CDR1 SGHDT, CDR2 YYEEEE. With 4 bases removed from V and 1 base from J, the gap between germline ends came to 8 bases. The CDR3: CASSLTRNTGELFF. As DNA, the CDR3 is TGTGCCAGCAGCCTAACGAGGAACACCGGGGAGCTGTTTTTT.

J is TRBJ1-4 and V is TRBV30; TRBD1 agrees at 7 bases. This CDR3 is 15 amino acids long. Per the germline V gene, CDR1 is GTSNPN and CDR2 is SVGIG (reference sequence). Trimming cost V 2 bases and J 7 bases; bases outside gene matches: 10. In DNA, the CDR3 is TGTGCCTGGAGTTTCCAGGGGGGAAGTAGTGAAAAACTGTTTTTT. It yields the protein CAWSFQGGSSEKLFF. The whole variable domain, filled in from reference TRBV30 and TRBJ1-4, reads SQTIHQWPATLVQPVGSPLSLECTVEGTSNPNLYWYRQAAGRGLQLLFYSVGIGQISSEVPQNLSASRPQDRQFILSSKKLLLSDSGFYLCAWSFQGGSSEKLFFGSGTQLSVL.

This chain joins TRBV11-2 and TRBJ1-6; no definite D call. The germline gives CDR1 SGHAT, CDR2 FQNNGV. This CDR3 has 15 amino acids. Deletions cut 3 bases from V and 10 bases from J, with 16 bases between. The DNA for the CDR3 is TGTGCCAGCAGCTTCAGGCCTTCTGATGGGTCACCCCTCCACTTT. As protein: CASSFRPSDGSPLHF.

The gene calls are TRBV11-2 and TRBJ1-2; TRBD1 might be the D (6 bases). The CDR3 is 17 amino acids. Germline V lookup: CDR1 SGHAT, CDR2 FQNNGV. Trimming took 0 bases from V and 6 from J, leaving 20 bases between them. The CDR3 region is CASSLDRRSRGLNGYTF. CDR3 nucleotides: TGTGCCAGCAGCTTAGATCGGAGAAGCAGGGGCTTGAATGGCTACACCTTC.

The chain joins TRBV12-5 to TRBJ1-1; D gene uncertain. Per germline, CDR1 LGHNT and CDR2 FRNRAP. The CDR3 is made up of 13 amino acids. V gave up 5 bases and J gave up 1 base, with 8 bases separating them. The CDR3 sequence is CASGIRRNTEAFF. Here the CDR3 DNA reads TGTGCTAGTGGTATCAGGAGGAACACTGAAGCTTTCTTT. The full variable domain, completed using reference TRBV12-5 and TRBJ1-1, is DARVTQTPRHKVTEMGQEVTMRCQPILGHNTVFWYRQTMMQGLELLAYFRNRAPLDDSGMPKDRFSAEMPDATLATLKIQPSEPRDSAVYFCASGIRRNTEAFFGQGTRLTVV.

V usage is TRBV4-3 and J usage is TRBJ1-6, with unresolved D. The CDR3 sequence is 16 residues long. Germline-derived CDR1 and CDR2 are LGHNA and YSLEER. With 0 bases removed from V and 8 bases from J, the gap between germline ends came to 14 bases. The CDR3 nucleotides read TGCGCCAGCAGCCAAGACCCGGGTATCACGTATTCACCCCTCCACTTT. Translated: CASSQDPGITYSPLHF.

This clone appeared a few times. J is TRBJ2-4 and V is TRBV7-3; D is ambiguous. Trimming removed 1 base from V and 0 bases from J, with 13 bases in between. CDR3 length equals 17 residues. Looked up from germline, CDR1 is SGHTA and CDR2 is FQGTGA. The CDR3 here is CASSLRPSGLAKNIQYF. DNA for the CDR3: TGTGCCAGCAGCTTAAGGCCGTCGGGTCTAGCCAAAAACATTCAGTACTTC.